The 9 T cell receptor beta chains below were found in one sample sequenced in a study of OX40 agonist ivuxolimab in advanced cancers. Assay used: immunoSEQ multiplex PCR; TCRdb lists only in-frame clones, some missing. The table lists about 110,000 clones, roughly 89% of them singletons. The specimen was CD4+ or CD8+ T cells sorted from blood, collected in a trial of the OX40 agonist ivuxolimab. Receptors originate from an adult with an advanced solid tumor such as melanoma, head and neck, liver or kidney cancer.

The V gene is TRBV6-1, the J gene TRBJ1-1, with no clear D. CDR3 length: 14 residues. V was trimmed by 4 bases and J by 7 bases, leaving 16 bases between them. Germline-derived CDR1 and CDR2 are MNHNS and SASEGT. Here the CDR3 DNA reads TGTGCCAGCAGTGGGACCCCTTCGGCGCTTGAAGCTTTCTTT. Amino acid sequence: CASSGTPSALEAFF.

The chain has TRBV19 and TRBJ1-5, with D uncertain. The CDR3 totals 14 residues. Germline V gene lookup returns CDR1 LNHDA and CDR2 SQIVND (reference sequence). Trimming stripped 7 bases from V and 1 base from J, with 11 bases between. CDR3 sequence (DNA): TGTGCCAGTAAAAACCCCCCGAGCAATCAGCCCCAGCATTTT. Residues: CASKNPPSNQPQHF.

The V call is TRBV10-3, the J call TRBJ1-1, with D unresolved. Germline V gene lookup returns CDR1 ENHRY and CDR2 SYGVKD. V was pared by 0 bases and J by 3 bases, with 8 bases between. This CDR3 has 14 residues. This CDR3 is CAISESDQDTEAFF. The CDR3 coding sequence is TGTGCCATCAGTGAGTCAGACCAAGACACTGAAGCTTTCTTT.

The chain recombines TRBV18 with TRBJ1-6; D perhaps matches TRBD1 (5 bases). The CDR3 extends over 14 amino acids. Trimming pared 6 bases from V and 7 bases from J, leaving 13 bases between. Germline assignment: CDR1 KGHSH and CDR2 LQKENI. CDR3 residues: CASSELGENSPLHF. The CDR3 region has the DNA TGTGCCAGCTCTGAATTAGGGGAAAATTCACCCCTCCACTTT.

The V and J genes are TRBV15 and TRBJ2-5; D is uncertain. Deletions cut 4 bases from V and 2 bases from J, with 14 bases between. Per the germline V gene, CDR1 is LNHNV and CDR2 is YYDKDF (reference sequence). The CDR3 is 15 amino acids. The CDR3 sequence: CATSKGISQQETQYF. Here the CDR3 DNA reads TGTGCCACCAGCAAGGGAATTTCACAGCAAGAGACCCAGTACTTC.

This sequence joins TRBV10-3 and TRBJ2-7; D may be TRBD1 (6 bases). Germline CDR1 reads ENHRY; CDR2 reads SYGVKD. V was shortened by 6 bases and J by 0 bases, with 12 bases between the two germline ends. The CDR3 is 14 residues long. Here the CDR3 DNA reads TGTGCCATCAGGGACGGGACATCCTCCTACGAGCAGTACTTC. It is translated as CAIRDGTSSYEQYF.

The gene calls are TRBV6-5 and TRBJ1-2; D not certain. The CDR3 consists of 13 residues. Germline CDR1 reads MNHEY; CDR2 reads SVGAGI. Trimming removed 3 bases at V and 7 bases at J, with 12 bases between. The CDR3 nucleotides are TGTGCCAGCAGTTATGATCCCCGCCTTGGCTACACCTTC. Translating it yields CASSYDPRLGYTF.

The CDR3 is CASSLLRRGGYTSTDTQYF. The CDR3 DNA is TGTGCCAGCAGCTTACTGCGGAGAGGAGGGTACACTAGCACAGATACGCAGTATTTT. The chain recombines TRBV7-8 with TRBJ2-3, with D maybe TRBD2 (6 bases). The V gene's germline CDR1 is SGHVS and CDR2 FQNEAQ. This CDR3 has 19 amino acids. Trimming pared 2 bases from V and 0 bases from J, leaving 21 bases between.

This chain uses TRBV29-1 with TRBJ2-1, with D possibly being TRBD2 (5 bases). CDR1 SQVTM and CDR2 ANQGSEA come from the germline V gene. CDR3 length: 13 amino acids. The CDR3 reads CRVRGLFHNEQFF. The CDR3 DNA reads TGCAGGGTCCGAGGGCTTTTTCACAATGAGCAGTTCTTC.